The rows below give T cell receptor beta chains drawn from one sample of a study of cytomegalovirus exposure and HLA in healthy donors. Some clones are missing from TCRdb's copy, which holds only in-frame ones; the method was immunoSEQ multiplex PCR. The table shows roughly 120,000 clones, with around 70% occurring only once. The sequenced material came from PBMCs. The source is a woman between 35 and 50 years old in good health and CMV-seronegative. The CDR3 runs from the conserved cysteine through the conserved F or W. Each record gives: CDR3 DNA, CDR3 protein, J gene, clone size, V gene, D gene. The D gene is left open where the match is weak. The size entry is marked missing in some rows and otherwise reads once, few, many or a size class.

cdr3_nt: TGTGCCAGCAGCCCGCCGACCCCAAGGACAGCGAACACTGAAGCTTTCTTT
cdr3_aa: CASSPPTPRTANTEAFF
j_call: TRBJ1-1
clone_size: .
v_call: TRBV5-6
d_call: .

cdr3_nt: TGTGCCAGCTCACCAACAGGGGGTGCCGATCAGCCCCAGCATTTT
cdr3_aa: CASSPTGGADQPQHF
j_call: TRBJ1-5
clone_size: .
v_call: TRBV18
d_call: TRBD1

cdr3_nt: TGTGCCAGCAGCCCTGATAGGGGGCGGAAGGAAAAACTGTTTTTT
cdr3_aa: CASSPDRGRKEKLFF
j_call: TRBJ1-4
clone_size: .
v_call: TRBV7-2
d_call: TRBD1

cdr3_nt: TGTGCCAGCAGCTTAATGACTAGCGGGGGGGCGGAGACCCAGTACTTC
cdr3_aa: CASSLMTSGGAETQYF
j_call: TRBJ2-5
clone_size: .
v_call: TRBV7-2
d_call: TRBD2

cdr3_nt: TGTGCCAGCAAGACAGGGGGCATCTACGAGCAGTACTTC
cdr3_aa: CASKTGGIYEQYF
j_call: TRBJ2-7
clone_size: .
v_call: TRBV2
d_call: TRBD1

cdr3_nt: TGTGCCAGCACCCTAAACGAAAACGAGCAGTACTTC
cdr3_aa: CASTLNENEQYF
j_call: TRBJ2-7
clone_size: once
v_call: TRBV6-6
d_call: .

cdr3_nt: TGTGCCACTTCGGGTCCGGAGGGGGATACGCAGTATTTT
cdr3_aa: CATSGPEGDTQYF
j_call: TRBJ2-3
clone_size: .
v_call: TRBV9
d_call: .

cdr3_nt: TGTGCCAGCAGCTTGTACGGTGCGAACACCGGGGAGCTGTTTTTT
cdr3_aa: CASSLYGANTGELFF
j_call: TRBJ2-2
clone_size: once
v_call: TRBV5-5
d_call: .

cdr3_nt: TGTGCCAGTAGGGCCGTAGCGGGGGCCTCCACAGATACGCAGTATTTT
cdr3_aa: CASRAVAGASTDTQYF
j_call: TRBJ2-3
clone_size: .
v_call: TRBV19
d_call: TRBD2

cdr3_nt: TGTGCCAGCAGCTTTCAACAGATTGGGGAGACCCAGTACTTC
cdr3_aa: CASSFQQIGETQYF
j_call: TRBJ2-5
clone_size: .
v_call: TRBV5-6
d_call: .